The 32 T cell receptor beta chains below come from one sample, sequenced in a study of shared clonotypes between healthy human individuals. The table came from immunoSEQ multiplex PCR; TCRdb's copy has only in-frame clones and leaves some out. The sample holds 450,000 to 500,000 clones, 70% to 85% seen once. Sequencing was performed on PBMCs. The receptors originated from a woman in her forties in good health. Some clones in this sample may be carry-over from other donors' samples.

This clone was recorded once. The chain joins TRBV2 to TRBJ1-2; 8 nucleotides match TRBD1. Germline CDR1 and CDR2: SNHLY and FYNNEI. The CDR3 spans 15 residues. Trimming at V came to 7 bases and at J to 6 bases, leaving 13 bases not matched to a gene. The CDR3 is CASMGIQGDPDGYTF. CDR3 nucleotides: TGTGCCAGCATGGGGATACAGGGGGATCCCGATGGCTACACCTTC.

V is TRBV6-6 and J is TRBJ2-3, with D perhaps matching TRBD2 (5 bases). Germline assignment: CDR1 MNHNY and CDR2 SVGAGI (reference sequence). Trimming took off 5 bases at V and 8 bases at J, with 20 bases between the two ends. The CDR3 loop spans 15 amino acids. The CDR3 DNA sequence: TGTGCCAGCAGTGAGGCGAGGGCGGTGGGCGGTACGCAGTATTTT. Translation: CASSEARAVGGTQYF.

The V call is TRBV19, the J call TRBJ2-5, with 7 nucleotides matching TRBD1. The CDR3 runs to 13 residues. The ends lost 10 bases at V and 5 bases at J; junction bases unmatched: 10. Per the germline V gene, CDR1 is LNHDA and CDR2 is SQIVND (reference sequence). For the CDR3, the DNA is TGTGCCACCAGACAGGGCACTAGGGAGACCCAGTACTTC. Its protein is CATRQGTRETQYF.

This clone was counted once. V usage is TRBV18 and J usage is TRBJ2-4; D is uncertain. Trimming removed 5 bases at V and 0 bases at J, with 5 bases between. Germline CDR1 KGHSH, CDR2 LQKENI. CDR3 length equals 13 residues. CDR3 nucleotides: TGTGCCAGCTCATATGGAGCCAAAAACATTCAGTACTTC. Amino acids: CASSYGAKNIQYF.

The J gene is TRBJ2-1, the V gene TRBV7-2; possible D gene TRBD2, 6 bases. The CDR3 covers 15 residues. Trimming cost V 5 bases and J 5 bases, with 16 bases left between them. Germline lookup yields CDR1 SGHTA and CDR2 FQGNSA. The chain's CDR3 is CASSPRLGGNNEQFF. The CDR3 DNA follows: TGTGCCAGCAGCCCAAGACTAGGTGGAAACAATGAGCAGTTCTTC.

The chain couples TRBV7-6 to TRBJ2-2; TRBD2 matches 10 bases. The trim removed 6 bases at V and 4 bases at J, leaving 8 bases unmatched. Germline-derived CDR1 and CDR2 are SGHVS and FNYEAQ. The length of the CDR3 is 16 residues. The CDR3: CASSPASGRGTGELFF. CDR3 sequence (DNA): TGTGCCAGCAGTCCCGCTAGCGGGAGAGGCACCGGGGAGCTGTTTTTT.

The chain recombines TRBV5-1 with TRBJ2-3; the match to TRBD2 covers 12 bases. With V trimmed by 4 bases and J by 8 bases, 11 bases remained unmatched. CDR3 length: 16 residues. Per germline, CDR1 SGHRS and CDR2 YFSETQ. The CDR3 region has the DNA TGCGCCAGCAGCACTCGGACTAGCGGGAAGGACGGTACGCAGTATTTT. Translating it yields CASSTRTSGKDGTQYF. Drawing the rest from reference TRBV5-1 and TRBJ2-3, the complete variable domain is KAGVTQTPRYLIKTRGQQVTLSCSPISGHRSVSWYQQTPGQGLQFLFEYFSETQRNKGNFPGRFSGRQFSNSRSEMNVSTLELGDSALYLCASSTRTSGKDGTQYFGPGTRLTVL.

V is TRBV27 and J is TRBJ2-7, with TRBD2 as a possible D gene (6 bases). There are 17 residues in the CDR3. V was cut by 0 bases and J by 0 bases, with 15 bases left in between. Germline V gene data show CDR1 as MNHEY and CDR2 as SMNVEV (reference sequence). Here the CDR3 reads CASSLSSPRRGSYEQYF. The CDR3, as DNA: TGTGCCAGCAGTTTATCGAGCCCTAGGAGGGGCTCCTACGAGCAGTACTTC.

The chain has TRBV27 and TRBJ1-4, with 12 positions matching TRBD1. Unmatched junction bases numbered 13, after V lost 2 bases and J lost 12 bases. The CDR3 covers 17 residues. The germline gives CDR1 MNHEY, CDR2 SMNVEV (reference sequence). This chain's CDR3 is CASSLVQNRDRGQELFF. The CDR3 nucleotides are TGTGCCAGCAGTTTAGTCCAAAACCGGGACAGGGGGCAGGAACTGTTTTTT.

This clone was detected a few times. The sample has other DNA sequences that encode this CDR3 too. This chain joins TRBV29-1 and TRBJ2-7; 10 nucleotides align to TRBD1. The CDR3 is 15 amino acids. Germline V gene sequence: CDR1 SQVTM, CDR2 ANQGSEA. V lost 1 base to trimming and J lost 2 bases; unmatched junction nucleotides: 5. The CDR3 nucleotides are TGCAGCGTTGAAGTGAGGGACAGGGGTACCTACGAGCAGTACTTC. It encodes CSVEVRDRGTYEQYF.

This clone has just one count. The CDR3 DNA sequence: TGTGCCAGCAGTCCCTTTCGGGGGGGCTCCACAGATACGCAGTATTTT. It codes for CASSPFRGGSTDTQYF. This chain uses TRBV14 with TRBJ2-3, with 8 bases identical to TRBD2. The V segment lost 6 bases and the J segment 2 bases; nucleotides outside the gene matches: 10. This CDR3 comprises 16 residues. Germline V CDR1 and CDR2: SGHDN, FVKESK. The full variable domain, with the rest looked up from reference TRBV14 and TRBJ2-3, is EAGVTQFPSHSVIEKGQTVTLRCDPISGHDNLYWYRRVMGKEIKFLLHFVKESKQDESGMPNNRFLAERTGGTYSTLKVQPAELEDSGVYFCASSPFRGGSTDTQYFGPGTRLTVL.

The table lists this clone with a count of one. The rearrangement links TRBV4-1 to TRBJ1-3; no clear D. Trimming took off 0 bases at V and 3 bases at J, with 12 bases between the two ends. Germline lookup yields CDR1 MGHRA and CDR2 YSYEKL. The CDR3 consists of 16 residues. The CDR3 reads CASSQDMRVRGNTIYF. The CDR3 DNA is TGCGCCAGCAGCCAAGATATGAGGGTGCGTGGAAACACCATATATTTT.

The chain recombines TRBV5-4 with TRBJ2-3, with 11 bases aligning to TRBD2. V was pared by 1 base and J by 2 bases, with 3 bases of the junction left unmatched. The germline V gene has CDR1 SGHNT and CDR2 YYREEE (reference sequence). The CDR3 contains 16 residues. CDR3 sequence reads: CASSLRLAGFTDTQYF. The CDR3 DNA reads TGTGCCAGCAGCTTGAGACTAGCGGGATTCACAGATACGCAGTATTTT.

V gene TRBV9 combines with J gene TRBJ2-1, with 10 positions matching TRBD2. V was clipped by 7 bases and J by 4 bases; unmatched bases: 5. The germline gives CDR1 SGDLS, CDR2 YYNGEE. The length of the CDR3 is 14 residues. In DNA, the CDR3 is TGTGCCAGCGGACGAGCGGGAGGGTACAATGAGCAGTTCTTC. This codes for CASGRAGGYNEQFF.

The chain carries TRBV6-4 and TRBJ1-1; D remains ambiguous. The CDR3 spans 14 residues. The germline CDR1 and CDR2 sequences are MRHNA and SNTAGT. Between the trimmed V and J ends, which lost 1 base and 2 bases, there was a span of 8 bases. This CDR3 reads CASSDLVQNTEAFF. As DNA, the CDR3 is TGTGCCAGCAGTGACTTGGTACAAAACACTGAAGCTTTCTTT.

The gene calls are TRBV7-2 and TRBJ2-1; TRBD2 matches at 13 bases. Germline values: CDR1 SGHTA, CDR2 FQGNSA. Trimming cost V 4 bases and J 6 bases; bases outside gene matches: 3. The CDR3 covers 15 residues. DNA for the CDR3: TGTGCCAGCAGCTGGGGGACTAGCGGGATCAATGAGCAGTTCTTC. It yields the protein CASSWGTSGINEQFF.

This clone was counted at least ten times. The rearrangement joins TRBV6-5 to TRBJ2-5, with a possible D match to TRBD2 (7 bases). The CDR3 runs 16 residues. The V and J ends lost 3 bases and 3 bases respectively, with 17 bases between them. Germline CDR1 MNHEY, CDR2 SVGAGI. The CDR3 protein is CASSYKGGGYEETQYF. The CDR3 DNA sequence: TGTGCCAGCAGTTATAAGGGGGGGGGATATGAAGAGACCCAGTACTTC.

The CDR3 DNA reads as TGTGCCAGCAGTCTCGCGGGACCATGGTACAATGAGCAGTTCTTC. It encodes CASSLAGPWYNEQFF. The chain is built from TRBV28 and TRBJ2-1; TRBD2 is a possible D gene (6 bases). Germline CDR1 is MDHEN and CDR2 is SYDVKM. V lost 5 bases and J lost 4, with 15 bases in between. The CDR3 runs 15 residues.

The V gene is TRBV5-1, the J gene TRBJ1-1, with TRBD1 identical over 8 bases. The germline V gene encodes CDR1 SGHRS and CDR2 YFSETQ. The V gene end was trimmed by 0 bases and the J gene end by 2 bases; junction bases not matched to a gene: 3. CDR3 size: 15 residues. The CDR3 DNA is TGCGCCAGCAGCTTGGATCCAGGGGGCAACACTGAAGCTTTCTTT. Encoded protein: CASSLDPGGNTEAFF.

This chain links TRBV5-1 with TRBJ2-3; 12 nucleotides agree with TRBD1. This CDR3 has 14 residues. The V segment lost 4 bases and the J segment 7 bases; nucleotides outside the gene matches: 4. Per the germline V gene, CDR1 is SGHRS and CDR2 is YFSETQ. CDR3 DNA sequence: TGCGCCAGCAGCCCGGGACAGGGGGCGAATACGCAGTATTTT. It is translated as CASSPGQGANTQYF.

The chain is built from TRBV30 and TRBJ1-5; no reliable D call. The CDR3 extends over 13 amino acids. CDR1 and CDR2 from the germline V gene are GTSNPN and SVGIG (reference sequence). The ends were cut back, 2 bases at V and 3 bases at J, with 8 bases in the middle. The chain's CDR3 is CAWSMGNNQPQHF. In DNA, the CDR3 is TGTGCCTGGAGTATGGGCAACAATCAGCCCCAGCATTTT.

The CDR3 coding sequence is TGTGCCAGCAGCGACGGGACTATAGATACGCAGTATTTT. It encodes CASSDGTIDTQYF. The V call is TRBV9, the J call TRBJ2-3; the match to TRBD2 covers 7 bases. Germline assignment: CDR1 SGDLS and CDR2 YYNGEE. This CDR3 is 13 amino acids long. The J segment lost 5 bases and the V segment lost 3 bases, leaving 3 bases of the junction unmatched. Using reference TRBV9 and TRBJ2-3 for the parts outside the CDR3, the full variable domain is DSGVTQTPKHLITATGQRVTLRCSPRSGDLSVYWYQQSLDQGLQFLIQYYNGEERAKGNILERFSAQQFPDLHSELNLSSLELGDSALYFCASSDGTIDTQYFGPGTRLTVL.

The J gene is TRBJ2-5, the V gene TRBV4-1, with TRBD2 matching over 7 bases. The length of the CDR3 is 19 residues. V lost 5 bases and J lost 2; bases outside the gene matches: 20. The germline V gene encodes CDR1 MGHRA and CDR2 YSYEKL. CDR3 nucleotide sequence: TGCGCCAGCAGCGGAGTGGGGACTGGGGGGAGGGACTCACAAGAGACCCAGTACTTC. This codes for CASSGVGTGGRDSQETQYF.

This chain uses TRBV5-1 with TRBJ2-3, with D possibly TRBD2 on 5 matching bases. Germline V gene sequence: CDR1 SGHRS, CDR2 YFSETQ. This CDR3 is 14 amino acids long. Trimming took off 3 bases at V and 3 bases at J, with 11 bases between the two ends. Written as DNA, the CDR3 is TGCGCCAGCAGCTATGGACTGGAGACAGATACGCAGTATTTT. Its translation: CASSYGLETDTQYF.

The chain is built from TRBV5-1 and TRBJ2-7, with D unclear. V lost 0 bases to trimming and J lost 6 bases, with 16 bases between them. From germline, CDR1 is SGHRS and CDR2 YFSETQ. The CDR3 consists of 15 residues. CDR3 sequence (DNA): TGCGCCAGCAGCTTGGTGGGCCCGCAGGTGGGCGAGCAGTACTTC. Residues: CASSLVGPQVGEQYF.

The chain recombines TRBV7-8 with TRBJ1-1; 8 bases are a match to TRBD1. The CDR3 length is 15 residues. J lost 1 base, V lost 4 bases, and 5 bases had no gene match. Looked up from germline, CDR1 is SGHVS and CDR2 is FQNEAQ. DNA of the CDR3: TGTGCCAGCAGCTATGACAGGGGAACGAACACTGAAGCTTTCTTT. This sequence encodes CASSYDRGTNTEAFF.

At least ten counts were recorded for this clone. The same CDR3 can be traced to other DNA sequences in this sample. The rearrangement joins TRBV28 to TRBJ1-2; TRBD1 agrees at 8 bases. Trimming at V came to 2 bases and at J to 6 bases, leaving 11 bases not matched to a gene. This CDR3 has 16 amino acids. Germline CDR1 is MDHEN and CDR2 is SYDVKM. The CDR3 nucleotides read TGTGCCAGCAGTTTAATTCCAGGGGGCGCAAGTAATGGCTACACCTTC. Translating gives CASSLIPGGASNGYTF.

The DNA of the CDR3 is TGTGCCAGCAGTCGAGCTCACCCCGGACAGGGATCCACCGGGGAGCTGTTTTTT. Translation gives CASSRAHPGQGSTGELFF. The V gene is TRBV28, the J gene TRBJ2-2; 8 positions match TRBD1. Unmatched junction bases numbered 15, after V lost 5 bases and J lost 4 bases. The CDR3 has 18 amino acids. Germline V CDR1 and CDR2: MDHEN, SYDVKM.

The chain joins TRBV9 to TRBJ1-2; no clear D gene. V was trimmed by 4 bases and J by 7 bases, leaving 14 bases between them. This CDR3 region has 13 residues. Germline-derived CDR1 and CDR2 are SGDLS and YYNGEE. The CDR3 DNA is TGTGCCAGCAGCCCCCGTAGGGCGGGTGGCTACACCTTC. This gives the protein CASSPRRAGGYTF.

This clone was observed once. This chain connects TRBV28 to TRBJ2-7, with 7 bases identical to TRBD2. Germline V gives CDR1 MDHEN, CDR2 SYDVKM. This CDR3 region has 15 residues. J was trimmed by 3 bases and V by 4 bases; bases with no gene match: 9. This CDR3 reads CASSYSGVMDYEQYF. The DNA for the CDR3 is TGTGCCAGCAGTTACAGCGGGGTTATGGACTACGAGCAGTACTTC. Using reference TRBV28 and TRBJ2-7 for the parts outside the CDR3, the full variable domain is DVKVTQSSRYLVKRTGEKVFLECVQDMDHENMFWYRQDPGLGLRLIYFSYDVKMKEKGDIPEGYSVSREKKERFSLILESASTNQTSMYLCASSYSGVMDYEQYFGPGTRLTVT.

The genes are TRBV5-4 and TRBJ2-2, with 13 bases fitting TRBD2. The CDR3 runs 16 residues. Per the germline V gene, CDR1 is SGHNT and CDR2 is YYREEE (reference sequence). With 3 bases clipped from V and 8 bases from J, the junction kept 7 bases outside the gene matches. CDR3 in amino acids: CASSSETSGRSGELFF. DNA for the CDR3: TGTGCCAGCAGCTCCGAGACTAGCGGGAGGTCTGGGGAGCTGTTTTTT. Full variable domain (missing parts from reference TRBV5-4 and TRBJ2-2): ETGVTQSPTHLIKTRGQQVTLRCSSQSGHNTVSWYQQALGQGPQFIFQYYREEENGRGNFPPRFSGLQFPNYSSELNVNALELDDSALYLCASSSETSGRSGELFFGEGSRLTVL.

The gene calls are TRBV5-1 and TRBJ2-5; 9 bases align to TRBD1. Germline-derived CDR1 and CDR2 are SGHRS and YFSETQ. CDR3 length: 17 amino acids. After removal of 4 bases from V and 5 bases from J, the junction contained 15 bases not matched to a gene. CDR3 sequence reads: CASSPSRTGAGTETQYF. The CDR3 DNA reads TGCGCCAGCAGCCCCTCTCGGACAGGGGCCGGTACGGAGACCCAGTACTTC. The whole variable domain, filled in from reference TRBV5-1 and TRBJ2-5, reads KAGVTQTPRYLIKTRGQQVTLSCSPISGHRSVSWYQQTPGQGLQFLFEYFSETQRNKGNFPGRFSGRQFSNSRSEMNVSTLELGDSALYLCASSPSRTGAGTETQYFGPGTRLLVL.